Listed below are T cell receptor beta chains from one sample, sequenced in a study of CD8 T cells in Susac syndrome. TCRdb processed the immunoSEQ multiplex PCR reads anew with MiXCR; each CDR3 protein has one entry. This table has 170,000 or so distinct CDR3 sequences, approximately 94% appearing once. The material sequenced was CD4+ T cells from PBMCs. All receptors derive from a human donor with Susac syndrome. Both conserved end residues are part of each CDR3. The order of the fields is J gene, V gene, clone size, CDR3 protein. Size tells how often a clone was seen (once, few, many) or the class of an expanded clone, and some rows leave it out.

J gene: TRBJ2-5
V gene: TRBV19
clone size: once
CDR3 protein: CASSMRKETQYF

J gene: TRBJ1-2
V gene: TRBV12-3/TRBV12-4
clone size: -
CDR3 protein: CASSPSRYYGYTF

J gene: TRBJ2-4
V gene: TRBV3-1
clone size: -
CDR3 protein: CASSRDWGNIQYF

J gene: TRBJ2-7
V gene: TRBV3-1
clone size: once
CDR3 protein: CASSQDRLGEQYF

J gene: TRBJ2-7
V gene: TRBV11-2
clone size: -
CDR3 protein: CASSPPRFPVGYEQYF

J gene: TRBJ2-1
V gene: TRBV7-8
clone size: -
CDR3 protein: CASSLRPGLTVGNEQFF

J gene: TRBJ2-2
V gene: TRBV9
clone size: -
CDR3 protein: CASSQDLLAVTGELFF

J gene: TRBJ2-1
V gene: TRBV20-1
clone size: -
CDR3 protein: CSAKLAGGNTRFF

J gene: TRBJ1-6
V gene: TRBV20-1
clone size: -
CDR3 protein: CSARDRGQNGSPLHF

J gene: TRBJ2-6
V gene: TRBV6-5
clone size: -
CDR3 protein: CASSYTGVLLSGANVLTF

J gene: TRBJ2-4
V gene: TRBV29-1
clone size: -
CDR3 protein: CSVGTGGSAKNIQYF

J gene: TRBJ2-6
V gene: TRBV2
clone size: -
CDR3 protein: CASSRDGYSGANVLTF

J gene: TRBJ2-1
V gene: TRBV5-4
clone size: -
CDR3 protein: CASSGGGLAGGSYNEQFF

J gene: TRBJ1-1
V gene: TRBV6-1
clone size: -
CDR3 protein: CASRKRQGYTEAFF

J gene: TRBJ1-1
V gene: TRBV29-1
clone size: -
CDR3 protein: CSVSFTGTVMNTEAFF

J gene: TRBJ1-6
V gene: TRBV14
clone size: -
CDR3 protein: CASSLSGPRRSPLHF

J gene: TRBJ1-1
V gene: TRBV18
clone size: -
CDR3 protein: CASSHGMNTEAFF

J gene: TRBJ2-3
V gene: TRBV9
clone size: -
CDR3 protein: CASSVRGASTDTQYF

J gene: TRBJ2-7
V gene: TRBV28
clone size: -
CDR3 protein: CASSSLGGGSSYEQYF

J gene: TRBJ1-1
V gene: TRBV7-9
clone size: once
CDR3 protein: CASSLRQAMNTEAFF

J gene: TRBJ2-5
V gene: TRBV18
clone size: -
CDR3 protein: CASSPAGLAGETQYF

J gene: TRBJ2-3
V gene: TRBV4-2
clone size: -
CDR3 protein: CASSQEGADPGNTQYF

J gene: TRBJ1-5
V gene: TRBV6-2/TRBV6-3
clone size: -
CDR3 protein: CASRLDGNQPQHF

J gene: TRBJ2-1
V gene: TRBV5-4
clone size: once
CDR3 protein: CASSLVENNEQFF

J gene: TRBJ2-5
V gene: TRBV20-1
clone size: -
CDR3 protein: CSARNSGGPETQYF

J gene: TRBJ1-2
V gene: TRBV19
clone size: -
CDR3 protein: CASSMETGNLYGYTF

J gene: TRBJ1-1
V gene: TRBV30
clone size: -
CDR3 protein: CAWRTDLRTEAFF

J gene: TRBJ1-1
V gene: TRBV28
clone size: -
CDR3 protein: CASSLLLEVTEAFF

J gene: TRBJ1-3
V gene: TRBV5-6
clone size: -
CDR3 protein: CASSGDRVGGNTIYF

J gene: TRBJ2-2
V gene: TRBV5-6
clone size: -
CDR3 protein: CASRYSGELFF

J gene: TRBJ2-7
V gene: TRBV12-3/TRBV12-4
clone size: -
CDR3 protein: CASSLRGQGANEQYF

J gene: TRBJ1-2
V gene: TRBV5-6
clone size: once
CDR3 protein: CASSPTGGSYGYTF

J gene: TRBJ2-1
V gene: TRBV13
clone size: -
CDR3 protein: CASSPGARGRNEQFF